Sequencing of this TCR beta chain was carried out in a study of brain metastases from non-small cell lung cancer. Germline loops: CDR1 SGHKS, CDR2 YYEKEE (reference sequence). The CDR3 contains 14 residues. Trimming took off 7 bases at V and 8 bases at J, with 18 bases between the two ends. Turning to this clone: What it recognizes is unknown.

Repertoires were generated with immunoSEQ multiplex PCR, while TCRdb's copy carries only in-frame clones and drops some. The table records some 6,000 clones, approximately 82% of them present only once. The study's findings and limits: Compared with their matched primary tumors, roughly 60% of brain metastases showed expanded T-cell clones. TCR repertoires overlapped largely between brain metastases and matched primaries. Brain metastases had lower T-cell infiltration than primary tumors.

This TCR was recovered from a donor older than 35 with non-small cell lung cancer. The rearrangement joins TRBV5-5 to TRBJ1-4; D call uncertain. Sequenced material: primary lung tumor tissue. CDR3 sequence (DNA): TGTGCCAGCGGTTTGTCGGGCGGAGTGGAAAAACTGTTTTTT. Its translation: CASGLSGGVEKLFF.